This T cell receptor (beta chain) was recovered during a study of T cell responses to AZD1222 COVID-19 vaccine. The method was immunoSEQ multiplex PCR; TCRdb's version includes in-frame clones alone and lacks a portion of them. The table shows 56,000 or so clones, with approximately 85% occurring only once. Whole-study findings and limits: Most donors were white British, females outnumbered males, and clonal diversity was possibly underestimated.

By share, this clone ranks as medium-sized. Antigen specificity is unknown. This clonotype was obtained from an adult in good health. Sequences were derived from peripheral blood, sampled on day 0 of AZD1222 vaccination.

The CDR3: CSAREDYGYTF. DNA for the CDR3: TGCAGTGCTAGAGAGGACTATGGCTACACCTTC. The J gene is TRBJ1-2, the V gene TRBV20-1, with no clear D. Germline assignment: CDR1 DFQATT and CDR2 SNEGSKA (reference sequence). CDR3 length: 11 residues. V lost 0 bases and J lost 3, with 2 bases in between.